These 9 T cell receptor beta chains were sequenced from one sample in a study of blood T cells in healthy people across ages. For the second PCR, which ran for about 7 to 11 cycles, a sample-barcoded 5' primer and a J-beta primer mix were used. Using its own MiXCR run on the 5' RACE reads, TCRdb lists one record per CDR3 protein. The sample carries 1.5 million to 2 million distinct CDR3 sequences, about 50% recorded once. Material for sequencing was blood. The receptors come from a woman aged 40 to 50 in good health.

J is TRBJ2-5 and V is TRBV9; TRBD1 might be the D (6 bases). The CDR3 runs 14 residues. CDR1 and CDR2 from the germline V gene are SGDLS and YYNGEE. V lost 4 bases, J lost 5 bases, and 15 bases lay in between. The CDR3 here is CASSPRQAMETQYF. The CDR3 region has the DNA TGTGCCAGCAGCCCTAGACAGGCCATGGAGACCCAGTACTTC.

The chain uses TRBV5-6 and TRBJ2-1; 9 bases map to TRBD2. Trimming cost V 5 bases and J 10 bases; bases outside gene matches: 19. CDR1 SGHDT and CDR2 YYEEEE come from the germline V gene. The CDR3 loop spans 17 amino acids. This CDR3 is CASREQGRLAAGGEQFF. The CDR3 nucleotides read TGTGCCAGCAGAGAACAGGGGAGACTAGCGGCCGGGGGGGAGCAGTTCTTC.

The table lists this clonotype with many counts. This chain links TRBV9 with TRBJ2-1; 8 bases line up with TRBD2. V shed 0 bases, J shed 4 bases, and the junction held 3 bases outside the gene matches. Germline V CDR1 and CDR2: SGDLS, YYNGEE. The CDR3 covers 15 residues. CDR3 sequence (DNA): TGTGCCAGCAGCGTAGGCAGCGGGGGATACAATGAGCAGTTCTTC. Its translation: CASSVGSGGYNEQFF.

This clonotype was found once. CDR3: CASSQDHHQPSGGVNEQFF. The CDR3 bases are TGCGCCAGCAGCCAAGATCATCATCAACCTAGCGGGGGGGTAAATGAGCAGTTCTTC. V usage is TRBV4-3 and J usage is TRBJ2-1, with TRBD2 matching over 12 bases. The CDR3 extends over 19 amino acids. V lost 0 bases and J lost 7; bases outside the gene matches: 13. The germline CDR1 and CDR2 sequences are LGHNA and YSLEER.

The gene calls are TRBV20-1 and TRBJ2-6, with 8 positions matching TRBD1. Trimming at V came to 6 bases and at J to 0 bases, leaving 10 bases not matched to a gene. Germline assignment: CDR1 DFQATT and CDR2 SNEGSKA (reference sequence). The CDR3 runs 17 residues. The CDR3 region is CSATTGDANSGANVLTF. The CDR3 DNA follows: TGCAGTGCAACGACAGGGGACGCTAACTCTGGGGCCAACGTCCTGACTTTC.

The sample holds a few counts of this clonotype. The V gene is TRBV7-9, the J gene TRBJ2-3; 9 nucleotides line up with TRBD2. The germline gives CDR1 SEHNR, CDR2 FQNEAQ (reference sequence). This CDR3 is 17 amino acids long. The V and J ends lost 5 bases and 2 bases, in that order; junction bases with no gene match: 11. Here the CDR3 reads CASSLGGLASNTDTQYF. The CDR3 nucleotides are TGTGCCAGCAGCCTAGGTGGACTAGCGAGTAACACAGATACGCAGTATTTT.

Details on this clonotype: At one end, the junction sequence differs from germline, possibly due to a read error. J is TRBJ2-5 and V is TRBV2; D perhaps matches TRBD1 (6 bases). In germline, CDR1 is SNHLY, CDR2 FYNNEI. The CDR3 totals 18 residues. The CDR3 loop is CASRVLQGPHQDQETRYF. The CDR3 nucleotides read TGTGCCAGCAGGGTTCTGCAGGGGCCCCATCAAGACCAAGAGACCCGGTACTTC.

The chain couples TRBV27 to TRBJ1-1; D gene uncertain. CDR1 MNHEY and CDR2 SMNVEV come from the germline V gene (reference sequence). This CDR3 is 17 amino acids long. V was shortened by 6 bases and J by 1 base, with 21 bases between the two germline ends. CDR3 nucleotides: TGTGCCAGCAGGGAACGGGGTGGAGACGGCCCGAACACTGAAGCTTTCTTT. Translation gives CASRERGGDGPNTEAFF.

The chain recombines TRBV2 with TRBJ2-7; D is unclear. CDR3 length equals 16 residues. Trimming removed 10 bases at V and 4 bases at J, with 26 bases between. Looked up from germline, CDR1 is SNHLY and CDR2 is FYNNEI. The CDR3 coding sequence is TGTGCCATTCTCTCGGCCCGGCAGTCAAATAGTTACGAGCAGTACTTC. Translated: CAILSARQSNSYEQYF.